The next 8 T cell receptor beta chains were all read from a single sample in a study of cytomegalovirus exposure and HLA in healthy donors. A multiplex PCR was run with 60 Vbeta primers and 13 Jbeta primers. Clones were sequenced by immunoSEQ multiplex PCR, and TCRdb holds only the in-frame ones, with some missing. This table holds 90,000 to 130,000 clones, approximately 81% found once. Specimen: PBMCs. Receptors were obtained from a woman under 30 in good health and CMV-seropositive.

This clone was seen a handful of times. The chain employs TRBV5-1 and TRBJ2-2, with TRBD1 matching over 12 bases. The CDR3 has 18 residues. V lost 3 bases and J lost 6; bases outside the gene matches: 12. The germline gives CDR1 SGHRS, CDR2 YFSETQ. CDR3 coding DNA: TGCGCCAGCAGCTACCGGGACAGGGGGCAAGAGAGCCCCGGGGAGCTGTTTTTT. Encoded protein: CASSYRDRGQESPGELFF.

CDR3 region: CASSYSRRPGGELFF. DNA of the CDR3: TGTGCCAGCAGTTACTCGAGGCGGCCCGGCGGGGAGCTGTTTTTT. The chain employs TRBV6-5 and TRBJ2-2, with D unresolved. The length of the CDR3 is 15 residues. V lost 0 bases, J lost 7 bases, and 12 bases lay in between. Germline CDR1 MNHEY, CDR2 SVGAGI.

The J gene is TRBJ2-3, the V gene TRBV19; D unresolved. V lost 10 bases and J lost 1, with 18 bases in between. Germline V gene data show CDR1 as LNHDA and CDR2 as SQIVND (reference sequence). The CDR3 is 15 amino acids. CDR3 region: CATKLYYYRTDTQYF. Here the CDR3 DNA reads TGTGCCACCAAACTGTACTACTATCGCACAGATACGCAGTATTTT.

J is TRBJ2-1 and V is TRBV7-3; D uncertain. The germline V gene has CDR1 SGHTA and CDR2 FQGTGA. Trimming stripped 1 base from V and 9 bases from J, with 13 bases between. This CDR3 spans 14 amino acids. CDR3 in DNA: TGTGCCAGCAGCTTAAGCACGTCGGTCGGTGAGCAGTTCTTC. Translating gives CASSLSTSVGEQFF.

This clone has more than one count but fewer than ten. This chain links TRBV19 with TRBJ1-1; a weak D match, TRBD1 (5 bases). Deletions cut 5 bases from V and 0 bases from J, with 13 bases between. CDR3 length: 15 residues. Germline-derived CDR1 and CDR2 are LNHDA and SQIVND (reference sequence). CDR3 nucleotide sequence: TGTGCCAGTAGTTCCGGACGGGGGATGAACACTGAAGCTTTCTTT. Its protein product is CASSSGRGMNTEAFF.

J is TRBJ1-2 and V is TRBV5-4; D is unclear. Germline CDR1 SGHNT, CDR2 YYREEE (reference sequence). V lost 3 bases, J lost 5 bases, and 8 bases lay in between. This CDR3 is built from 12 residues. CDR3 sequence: CASSSGFYGYTF. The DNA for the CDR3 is TGTGCCAGCAGCTCGGGTTTTTATGGCTACACCTTC.

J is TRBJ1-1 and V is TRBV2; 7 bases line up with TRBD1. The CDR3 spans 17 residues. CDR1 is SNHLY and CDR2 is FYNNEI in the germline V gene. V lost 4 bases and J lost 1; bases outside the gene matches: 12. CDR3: CASSGLQGIVRNTEAFF. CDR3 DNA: TGTGCCAGCAGTGGCCTACAGGGGATAGTCAGGAACACTGAAGCTTTCTTT.

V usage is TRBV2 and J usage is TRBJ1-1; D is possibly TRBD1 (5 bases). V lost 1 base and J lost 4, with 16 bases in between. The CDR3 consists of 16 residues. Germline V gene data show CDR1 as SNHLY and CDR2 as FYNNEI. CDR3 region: CASSEEGAGISTEAFF. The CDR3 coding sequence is TGTGCCAGCAGTGAAGAAGGGGCAGGGATAAGCACTGAAGCTTTCTTT.